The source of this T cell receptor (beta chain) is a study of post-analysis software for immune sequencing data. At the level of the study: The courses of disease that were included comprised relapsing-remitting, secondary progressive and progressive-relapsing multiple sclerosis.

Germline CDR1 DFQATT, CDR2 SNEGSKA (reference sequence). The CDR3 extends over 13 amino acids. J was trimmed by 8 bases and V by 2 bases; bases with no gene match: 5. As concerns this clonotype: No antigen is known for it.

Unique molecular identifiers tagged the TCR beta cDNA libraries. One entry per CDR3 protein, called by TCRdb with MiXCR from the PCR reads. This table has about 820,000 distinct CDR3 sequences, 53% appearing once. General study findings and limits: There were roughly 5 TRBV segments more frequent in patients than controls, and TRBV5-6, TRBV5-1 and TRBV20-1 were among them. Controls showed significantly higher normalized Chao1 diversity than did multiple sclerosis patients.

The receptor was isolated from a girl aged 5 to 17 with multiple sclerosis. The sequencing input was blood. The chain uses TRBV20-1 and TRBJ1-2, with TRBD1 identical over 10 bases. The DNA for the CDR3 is TGCAGTGCTAGAAGGGGACAGGGGCAGGGCTACACCTTC. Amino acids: CSARRGQGQGYTF.